The 3 T cell receptor beta chains in this list originate from one sample, sequenced in a study of cytomegalovirus exposure and HLA in healthy donors. In the PCR, 60 Vbeta and 13 Jbeta primers were used. Clones were sequenced by immunoSEQ multiplex PCR, and TCRdb holds only the in-frame ones, with some missing. In the table there are under 150,000 clones, around 81% of which are singletons. Sample: PBMCs. The receptors were gathered from a man aged 45-65 years in good health and CMV-seronegative.

This chain connects TRBV19 to TRBJ1-4; TRBD1 agrees at 9 bases. This CDR3 is built from 14 residues. CDR1 and CDR2 from the germline V gene are LNHDA and SQIVND (reference sequence). The V segment lost 6 bases and the J segment 5 bases; nucleotides outside the gene matches: 4. The CDR3 reads CASSWDRVNEKLFF. The CDR3 DNA reads TGTGCCAGTAGCTGGGACAGGGTGAATGAAAAACTGTTTTTT.

The V gene is TRBV6-1, the J gene TRBJ2-3; 8 bases match TRBD1. Germline values: CDR1 MNHNS, CDR2 SASEGT. The CDR3 is 14 residues long. V shed 4 bases, J shed 2 bases, and the junction held 2 bases outside the gene matches. CDR3 sequence: CASSGQGFTDTQYF. CDR3 bases: TGTGCCAGCAGTGGACAGGGGTTCACAGATACGCAGTATTTT.

The chain links TRBV6-5 to TRBJ1-2; 7 bases are shared with TRBD1. J lost 5 bases, V lost 6 bases, and 9 bases had no gene match. The CDR3 is made up of 14 amino acids. CDR1 and CDR2 (germline): MNHEY, SVGAGI. In DNA form, the CDR3 reads TGTGCCAGCAGGGATAGGGGGCTAGGGTATGGCTACACCTTC. It codes for CASRDRGLGYGYTF.